The rows below give T cell receptor beta chains drawn from one sample of a study of response to subunit inactivated influenza vaccine. TCRdb used MiXCR to reprocess the RT-PCR reads, holding one entry per CDR3 protein. This sample has 300,000 to 350,000 distinct CDR3 sequences; 22% occur once, and the top ten carry 10%. The material sequenced was PBMCs from blood, taken about 19 months after vaccination. The receptors were gathered from a man between 50 and 69 years old who received an inactivated influenza vaccine. Each CDR3 is given with its conserved first and last residue. Each record gives: D gene, V gene, clone size, J gene, CDR3 protein, CDR3 DNA. D genes are given only for firm matches. Part of the rows lack a size; the others show once, few, many or a class for expanded clones.

>.|TRBV28|.|TRBJ2-5
CASSLAGRLQETQYF
TGTGCCAGCAGTCTGGCGGGGCGGCTCCAAGAGACCCAGTACTTC
>TRBD1|TRBV6-5|.|TRBJ2-1
CASSYPGTGAYNEQFF
TGTGCCAGCAGTTACCCCGGGACAGGTGCCTACAATGAGCAGTTCTTC
>.|TRBV5-6|.|TRBJ2-7
CASTLQTTGVDYEQYF
TGTGCCAGCACCCTCCAAACAACGGGGGTTGACTACGAGCAGTACTTC
>.|TRBV5-1|.|TRBJ2-5
CASSLASIQETQYF
TGCGCCAGCAGCTTGGCTAGTATCCAAGAGACCCAGTACTTC
>.|TRBV20-1|.|TRBJ1-4
CSARGPSLTNEKLFF
TGCAGTGCTAGGGGTCCCTCTCTGACTAATGAAAAACTGTTTTTT
>TRBD2|TRBV6-2/TRBV6-3|few|TRBJ2-1
CASSPPQTSGNEQFF
TGTGCCAGCAGTCCCCCCCAGACTAGCGGTAATGAGCAGTTCTTC
>.|TRBV25-1|few|TRBJ1-1
CASSIPGTANTEAFF
TGTGCCAGCAGCATCCCGGGGACGGCGAACACTGAAGCTTTCTTT
>.|TRBV15|.|TRBJ1-5
CATSRGANSQPQHF
TGTGCCACCAGCAGAGGGGCAAACAGTCAGCCCCAGCATTTT
>.|TRBV11-2|.|TRBJ2-7
CASSLDLLEQYF
TGTGCCAGCAGCTTAGATCTCCTGGAGCAGTACTTC
>.|TRBV4-3|.|TRBJ1-6
CASSRYSFRVGSSYNSPLHF
TGCGCCAGCAGCCGGTACTCTTTCCGTGTGGGGAGCTCCTATAATTCACCCCTCCACTTT
>TRBD2|TRBV18|.|TRBJ2-7
CASSPPGLAGGQPYEQYF
TGTGCCAGCTCACCGCCGGGACTAGCGGGAGGCCAGCCCTACGAGCAGTACTTC
>.|TRBV4-3|.|TRBJ1-2
CASSQDEATLNYGYTF
TGCGCCAGCAGCCAAGATGAGGCAACGCTTAACTATGGCTACACCTTC
>TRBD1|TRBV15|.|TRBJ1-6
CATTLVGTGVPSPLHF
TGTGCCACCACCCTGGTAGGGACAGGGGTTCCTTCACCCCTCCACTTT
>TRBD2|TRBV9|.|TRBJ2-5
CASSVGLADKWGETQYF
TGTGCCAGCAGCGTAGGACTAGCAGACAAGTGGGGAGAGACCCAGTACTTC
>.|TRBV4-1|many|TRBJ1-2
CASSRVGLSGYTF
TGCGCCAGCAGCCGTGTTGGGTTGTCGGGCTACACCTTC
>TRBD1|TRBV7-2|.|TRBJ2-1
CASSLVAGGRGEQFF
TGTGCCAGCAGCTTAGTGGCAGGGGGTCGTGGTGAGCAGTTCTTC
>TRBD1|TRBV2|many|TRBJ1-1
CASSVTGGYTEAFF
TGTGCCAGCAGTGTCACAGGGGGCTACACTGAAGCTTTCTTT
>.|TRBV2|.|TRBJ1-6
CASSRLLTYNSPLHF
TGTGCCAGCAGCCGTTTACTAACCTATAATTCACCCCTCCACTTT
>.|TRBV15|few|TRBJ2-7
CATSRDRRASSYEQYF
TGTGCCACCAGCAGAGATAGGCGGGCCAGCTCCTACGAGCAGTACTTC
>TRBD2|TRBV3-1|.|TRBJ2-3
CASSQEASGTGDTQYF
TGTGCCAGCAGCCAAGAAGCTAGCGGAACCGGAGATACGCAGTATTTT
>.|TRBV7-9|.|TRBJ2-5
CASSRPGSSYLQETQYF
TGTGCCAGCAGCCGTCCGGGCAGCTCCTACCTTCAAGAGACCCAGTACTTC
>.|TRBV5-1|.|TRBJ1-1
CASSFVVNTEAFF
TGCGCCAGCAGCTTCGTGGTGAACACTGAAGCTTTCTTT
>TRBD2|TRBV5-6|few|TRBJ2-4
CASSLAAVAGELAKNIQYF
TGTGCCAGCAGCTTGGCCGCAGTAGCGGGAGAACTAGCCAAAAACATTCAGTACTTC
>.|TRBV4-1|few|TRBJ1-2
CASSQEYVAGGYTF
TGCGCCAGCAGCCAAGAGTACGTCGCAGGGGGCTACACCTTC
>TRBD1|TRBV30|.|TRBJ1-2
CAWSRVPTGATNYGYTF
TGTGCCTGGAGTAGAGTGCCGACAGGGGCAACTAACTATGGCTACACCTTC
>.|TRBV4-2|.|TRBJ2-7
CASSHNQGYEQYF
TGTGCCAGCAGCCATAACCAGGGGTACGAGCAGTACTTC